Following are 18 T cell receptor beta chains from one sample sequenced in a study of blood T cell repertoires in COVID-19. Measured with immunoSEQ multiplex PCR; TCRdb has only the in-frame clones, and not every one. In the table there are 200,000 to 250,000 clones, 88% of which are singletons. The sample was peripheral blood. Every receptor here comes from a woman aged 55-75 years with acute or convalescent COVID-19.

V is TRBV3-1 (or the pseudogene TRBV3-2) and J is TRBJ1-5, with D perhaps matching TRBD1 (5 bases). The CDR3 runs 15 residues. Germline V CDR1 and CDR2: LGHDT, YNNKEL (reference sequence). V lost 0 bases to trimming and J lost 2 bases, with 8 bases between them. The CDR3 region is CASSQDLGRNQPQHF. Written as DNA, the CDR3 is TGTGCCAGCAGCCAAGATCTGGGGCGCAATCAGCCCCAGCATTTT.

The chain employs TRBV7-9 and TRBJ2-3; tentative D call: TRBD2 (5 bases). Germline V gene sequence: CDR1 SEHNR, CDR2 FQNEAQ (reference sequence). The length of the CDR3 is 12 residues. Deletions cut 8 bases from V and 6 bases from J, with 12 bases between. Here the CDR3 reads CASSSRRDTQYF. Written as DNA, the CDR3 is TGTGCCAGCTCCTCTAGGAGGGATACGCAGTATTTT.

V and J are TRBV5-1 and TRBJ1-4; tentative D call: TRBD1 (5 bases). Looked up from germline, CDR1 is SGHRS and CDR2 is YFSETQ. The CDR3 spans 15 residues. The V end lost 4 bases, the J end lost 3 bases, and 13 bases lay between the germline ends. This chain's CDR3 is CASSARGNANEKLFF. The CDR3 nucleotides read TGCGCCAGCAGCGCAAGGGGTAACGCTAATGAAAAACTGTTTTTT.

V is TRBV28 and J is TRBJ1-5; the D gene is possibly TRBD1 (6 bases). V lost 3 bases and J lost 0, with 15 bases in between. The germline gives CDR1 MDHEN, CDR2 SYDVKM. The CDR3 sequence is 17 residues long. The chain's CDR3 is CASSFGGGPYSNQPQHF. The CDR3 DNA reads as TGTGCCAGCAGTTTTGGGGGGGGGCCATATAGCAATCAGCCCCAGCATTTT.

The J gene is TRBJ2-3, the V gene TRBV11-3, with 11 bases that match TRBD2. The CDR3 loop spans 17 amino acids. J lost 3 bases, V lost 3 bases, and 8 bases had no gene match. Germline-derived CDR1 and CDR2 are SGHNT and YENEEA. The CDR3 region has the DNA TGTGCCAGCAGCTTGGGGATACTAGCGGGGGTAACAGATACGCAGTATTTT. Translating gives CASSLGILAGVTDTQYF.

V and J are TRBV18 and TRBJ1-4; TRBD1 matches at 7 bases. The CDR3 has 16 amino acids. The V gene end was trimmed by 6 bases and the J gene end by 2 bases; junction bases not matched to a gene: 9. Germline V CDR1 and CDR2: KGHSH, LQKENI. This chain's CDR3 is CASSRQGSATNEKLFF. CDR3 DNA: TGTGCCAGCTCGAGACAGGGTTCCGCGACTAATGAAAAACTGTTTTTT.

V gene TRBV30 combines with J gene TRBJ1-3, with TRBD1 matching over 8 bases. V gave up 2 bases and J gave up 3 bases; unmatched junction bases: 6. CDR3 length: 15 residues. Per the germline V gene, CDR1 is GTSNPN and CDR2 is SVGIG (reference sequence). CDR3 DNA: TGTGCCTGGAGTACACAGGGGGGAGGTGGAAACACCATATATTTT. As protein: CAWSTQGGGGNTIYF.

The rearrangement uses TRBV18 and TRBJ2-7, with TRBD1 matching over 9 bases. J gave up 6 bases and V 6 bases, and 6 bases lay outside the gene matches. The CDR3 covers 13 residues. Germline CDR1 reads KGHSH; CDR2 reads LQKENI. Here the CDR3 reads CASSRQGDFEQYF. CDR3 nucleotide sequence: TGTGCCAGCTCTCGACAGGGGGACTTCGAGCAGTACTTC. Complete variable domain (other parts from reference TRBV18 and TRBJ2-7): NAGVMQNPRHLVRRRGQEARLRCSPMKGHSHVYWYRQLPEEGLKFMVYLQKENIIDESGMPKERFSAEFPKEGPSILRIQQVVRGDSAAYFCASSRQGDFEQYFGPGTRLTVT.

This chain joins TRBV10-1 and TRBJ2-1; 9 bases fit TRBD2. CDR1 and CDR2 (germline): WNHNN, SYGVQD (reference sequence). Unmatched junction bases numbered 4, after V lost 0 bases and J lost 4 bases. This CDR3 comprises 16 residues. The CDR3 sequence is CASSESGSGRYNEQFF. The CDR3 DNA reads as TGCGCCAGCAGTGAGTCGGGTAGCGGGAGATACAATGAGCAGTTCTTC.

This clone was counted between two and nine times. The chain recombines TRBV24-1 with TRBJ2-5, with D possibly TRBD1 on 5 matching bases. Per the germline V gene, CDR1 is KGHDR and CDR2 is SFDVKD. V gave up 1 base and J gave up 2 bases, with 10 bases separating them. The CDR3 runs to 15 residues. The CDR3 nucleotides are TGTGCCACCAGTGATTTAGGTTCAGGGCAAGAGACCCAGTACTTC. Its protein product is CATSDLGSGQETQYF.

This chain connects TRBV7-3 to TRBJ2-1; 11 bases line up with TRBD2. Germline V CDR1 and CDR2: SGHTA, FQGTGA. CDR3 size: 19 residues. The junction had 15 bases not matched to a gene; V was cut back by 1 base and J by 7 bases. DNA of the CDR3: TGTGCCAGCAGCTTAAACCCTCATGGAGCTAGCGGGGGGCAGAATGAGCAGTTCTTC. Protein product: CASSLNPHGASGGQNEQFF. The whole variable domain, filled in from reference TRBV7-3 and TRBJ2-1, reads GAGVSQTPSNKVTEKGKYVELRCDPISGHTALYWYRQSLGQGPEFLIYFQGTGAADDSGLPNDRFFAVRPEGSVSTLKIQRTERGDSAVYLCASSLNPHGASGGQNEQFFGPGTRLTVL.

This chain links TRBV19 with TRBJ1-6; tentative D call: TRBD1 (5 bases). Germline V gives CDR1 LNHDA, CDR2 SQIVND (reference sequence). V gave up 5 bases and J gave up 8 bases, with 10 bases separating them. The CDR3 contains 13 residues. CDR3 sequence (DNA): TGTGCCAGTAGTGCAGTCAGGGATTCACCCCTCCACTTT. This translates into CASSAVRDSPLHF.

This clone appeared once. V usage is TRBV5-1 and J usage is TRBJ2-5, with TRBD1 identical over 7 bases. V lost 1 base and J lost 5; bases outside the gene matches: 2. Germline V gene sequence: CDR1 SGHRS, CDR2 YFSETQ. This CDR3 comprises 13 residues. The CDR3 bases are TGCGCCAGCAGCTTGAGCAGGGGGGAGACCCAGTACTTC. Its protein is CASSLSRGETQYF.

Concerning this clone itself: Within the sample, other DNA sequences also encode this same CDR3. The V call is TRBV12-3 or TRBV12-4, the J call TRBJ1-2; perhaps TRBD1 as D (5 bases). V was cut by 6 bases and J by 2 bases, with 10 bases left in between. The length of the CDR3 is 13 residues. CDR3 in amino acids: CASSPGQNYGYTF. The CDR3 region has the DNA TGTGCCAGCAGCCCAGGGCAGAACTATGGCTACACCTTC.

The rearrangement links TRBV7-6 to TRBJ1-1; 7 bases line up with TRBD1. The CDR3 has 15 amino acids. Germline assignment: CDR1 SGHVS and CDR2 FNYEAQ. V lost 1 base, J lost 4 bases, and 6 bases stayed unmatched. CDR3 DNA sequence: TGTGCCAGCAGCTTAGAGGGGGCAGGGGGCACTGAAGCTTTCTTT. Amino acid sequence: CASSLEGAGGTEAFF. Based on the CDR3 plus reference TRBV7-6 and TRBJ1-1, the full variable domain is GAGVSQSPRYKVTKRGQDVALRCDPISGHVSLYWYRQALGQGPEFLTYFNYEAQQDKSGLPNDRFSAERPEGSISTLTIQRTEQRDSAMYRCASSLEGAGGTEAFFGQGTRLTVV.

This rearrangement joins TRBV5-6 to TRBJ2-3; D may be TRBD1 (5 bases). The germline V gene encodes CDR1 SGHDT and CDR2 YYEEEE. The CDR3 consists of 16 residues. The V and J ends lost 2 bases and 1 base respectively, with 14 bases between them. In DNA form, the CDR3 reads TGTGCCAGCAGCTTCCCAGGACAAACCGGCACAGATACGCAGTATTTT. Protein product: CASSFPGQTGTDTQYF. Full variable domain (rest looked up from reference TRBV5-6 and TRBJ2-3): DAGVTQSPTHLIKTRGQQVTLRCSPKSGHDTVSWYQQALGQGPQFIFQYYEEEERQRGNFPDRFSGHQFPNYSSELNVNALLLGDSALYLCASSFPGQTGTDTQYFGPGTRLTVL.

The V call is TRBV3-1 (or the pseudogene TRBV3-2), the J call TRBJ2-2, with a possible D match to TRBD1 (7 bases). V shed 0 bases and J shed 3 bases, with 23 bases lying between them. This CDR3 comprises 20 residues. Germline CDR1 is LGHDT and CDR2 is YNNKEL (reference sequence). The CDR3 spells CASSQDPGQYSRGDTGELFF. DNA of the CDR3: TGTGCCAGCAGCCAAGACCCGGGACAGTATTCAAGGGGGGACACCGGGGAGCTGTTTTTT.

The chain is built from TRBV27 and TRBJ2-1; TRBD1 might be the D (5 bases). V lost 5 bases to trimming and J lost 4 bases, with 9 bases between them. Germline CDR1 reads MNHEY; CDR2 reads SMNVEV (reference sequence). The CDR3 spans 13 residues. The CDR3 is CASSLDSYNEQFF. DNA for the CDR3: TGTGCCAGCAGTCTAGACAGTTACAATGAGCAGTTCTTC.